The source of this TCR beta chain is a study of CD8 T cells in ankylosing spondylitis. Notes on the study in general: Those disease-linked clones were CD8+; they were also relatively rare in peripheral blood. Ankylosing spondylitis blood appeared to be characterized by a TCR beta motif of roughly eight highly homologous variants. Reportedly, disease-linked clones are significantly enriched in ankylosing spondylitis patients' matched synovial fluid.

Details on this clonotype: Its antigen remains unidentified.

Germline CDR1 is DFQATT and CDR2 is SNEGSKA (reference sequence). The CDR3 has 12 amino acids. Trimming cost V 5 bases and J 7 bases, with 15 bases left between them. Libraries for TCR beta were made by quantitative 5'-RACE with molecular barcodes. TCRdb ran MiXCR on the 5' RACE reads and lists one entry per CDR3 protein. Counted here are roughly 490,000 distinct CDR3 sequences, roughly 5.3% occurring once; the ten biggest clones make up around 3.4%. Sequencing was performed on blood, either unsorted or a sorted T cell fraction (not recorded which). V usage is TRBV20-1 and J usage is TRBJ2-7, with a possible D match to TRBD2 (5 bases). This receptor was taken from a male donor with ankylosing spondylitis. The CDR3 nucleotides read TGCAGTGCTCGTTCGCTCCGAGGGGAGCAGTACTTC. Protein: CSARSLRGEQYF.